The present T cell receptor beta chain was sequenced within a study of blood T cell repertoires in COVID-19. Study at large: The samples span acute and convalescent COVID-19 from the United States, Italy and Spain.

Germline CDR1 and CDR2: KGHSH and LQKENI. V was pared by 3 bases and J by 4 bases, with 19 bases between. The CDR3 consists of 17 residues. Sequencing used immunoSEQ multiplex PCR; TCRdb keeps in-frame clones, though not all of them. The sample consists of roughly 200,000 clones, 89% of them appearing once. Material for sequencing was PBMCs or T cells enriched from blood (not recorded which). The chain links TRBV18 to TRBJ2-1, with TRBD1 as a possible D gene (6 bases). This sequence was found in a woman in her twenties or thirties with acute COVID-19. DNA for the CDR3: TGTGCCAGCTCACCCACAAGCCCGGGACAAAGGTACAATGAGCAGTTCTTC. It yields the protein CASSPTSPGQRYNEQFF.